The clone carrying this T cell receptor (beta chain) was recorded a few times. Antigen specificity is unknown. The record originates from a study of CD8 T cells in ankylosing spondylitis. With molecular barcodes, quantitative 5'-RACE was used to make the TCR beta libraries. MiXCR, run by TCRdb on the 5' RACE reads, gives a single entry per CDR3 protein. The data show about 140,000 distinct CDR3 sequences, 25% to 35% seen once. CDR1 DFQATT and CDR2 SNEGSKA come from the germline V gene (reference sequence). CDR3 length: 18 amino acids. Trimming took 6 bases from V and 0 from J; bases not matched to a gene: 13. Study-level results: It appeared that ankylosing spondylitis blood was characterized by a TCR beta motif of about 8 highly homologous variants. Disease-linked clones were reportedly significantly enriched in matched ankylosing spondylitis synovial fluid. Disease-linked clones had a CD8+ phenotype and relatively low frequency in peripheral blood.

The chain combines TRBV20-1 with TRBJ2-1; 11 bases fit TRBD2. The sequencing sample was made of synovial fluid, either unsorted or a sorted T cell fraction (not recorded which). The clonotype originates from a male donor with ankylosing spondylitis. The CDR3 DNA reads TGCAGTGCCGCCTCTAGCGGGAGGCATGGAAGCTCCTACAATGAGCAGTTCTTC. Encoded protein: CSAASSGRHGSSYNEQFF.